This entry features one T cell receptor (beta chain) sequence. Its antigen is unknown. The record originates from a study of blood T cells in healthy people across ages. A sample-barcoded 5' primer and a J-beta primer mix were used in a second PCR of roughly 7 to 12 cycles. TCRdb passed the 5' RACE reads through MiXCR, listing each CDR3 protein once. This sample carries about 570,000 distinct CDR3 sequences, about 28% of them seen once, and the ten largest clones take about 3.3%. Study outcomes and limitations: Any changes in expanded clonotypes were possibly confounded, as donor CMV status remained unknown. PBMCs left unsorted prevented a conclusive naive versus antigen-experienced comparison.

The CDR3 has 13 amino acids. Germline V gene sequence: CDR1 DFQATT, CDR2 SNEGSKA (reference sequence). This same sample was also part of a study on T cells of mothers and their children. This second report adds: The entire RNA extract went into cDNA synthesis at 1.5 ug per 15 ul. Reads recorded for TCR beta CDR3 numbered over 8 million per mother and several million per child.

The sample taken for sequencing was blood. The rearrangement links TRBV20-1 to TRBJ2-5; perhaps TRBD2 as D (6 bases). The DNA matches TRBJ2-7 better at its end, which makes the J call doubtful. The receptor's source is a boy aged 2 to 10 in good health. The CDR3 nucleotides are TGCAGTGCTAGTCAGCGGGCGCCCTACGAGCAGTACTTC. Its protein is CSASQRAPYEQYF.